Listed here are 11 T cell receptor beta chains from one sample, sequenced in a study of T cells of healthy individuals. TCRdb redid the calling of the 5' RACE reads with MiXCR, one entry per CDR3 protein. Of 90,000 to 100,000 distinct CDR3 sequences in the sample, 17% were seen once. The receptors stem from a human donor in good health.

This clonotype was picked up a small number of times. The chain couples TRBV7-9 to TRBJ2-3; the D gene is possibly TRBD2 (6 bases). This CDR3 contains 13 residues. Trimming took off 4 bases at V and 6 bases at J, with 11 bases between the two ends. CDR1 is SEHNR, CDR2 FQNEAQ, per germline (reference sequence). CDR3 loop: CASSWLLADTQYF. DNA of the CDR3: TGTGCCAGCAGCTGGCTCCTAGCGGATACGCAGTATTTT.

The CDR3 DNA is TGTGCCAGCAGTTACAGGGAACCACCCTACGAGCAGTACTTC. Translated, it gives CASSYREPPYEQYF. V usage is TRBV6-5 and J usage is TRBJ2-7; D uncertain. CDR3 size: 14 residues. Per germline, CDR1 MNHEY and CDR2 SVGAGI. Trimming pared 2 bases from V and 2 bases from J, leaving 10 bases between.

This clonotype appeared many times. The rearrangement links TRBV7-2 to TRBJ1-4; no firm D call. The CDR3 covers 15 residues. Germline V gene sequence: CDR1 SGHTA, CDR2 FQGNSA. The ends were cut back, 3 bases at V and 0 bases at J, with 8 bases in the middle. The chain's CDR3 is CASSLAVATNEKLFF. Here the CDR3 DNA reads TGTGCCAGCAGCTTGGCAGTCGCAACTAATGAAAAACTGTTTTTT. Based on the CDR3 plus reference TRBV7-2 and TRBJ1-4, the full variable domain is GAGVSQSPSNKVTEKGKDVELRCDPISGHTALYWYRQSLGQGLEFLIYFQGNSAPDKSGLPSDRFSAERTGGSVSTLTIQRTQQEDSAVYLCASSLAVATNEKLFFGSGTQLSVL.

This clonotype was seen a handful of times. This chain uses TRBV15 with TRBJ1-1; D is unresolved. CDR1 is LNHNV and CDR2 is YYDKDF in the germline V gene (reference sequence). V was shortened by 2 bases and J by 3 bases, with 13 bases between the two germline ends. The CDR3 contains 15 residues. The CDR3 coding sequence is TGTGCCACCAGCAGACTCGGGGAGGAGTACACTGAAGCTTTCTTT. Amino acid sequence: CATSRLGEEYTEAFF.

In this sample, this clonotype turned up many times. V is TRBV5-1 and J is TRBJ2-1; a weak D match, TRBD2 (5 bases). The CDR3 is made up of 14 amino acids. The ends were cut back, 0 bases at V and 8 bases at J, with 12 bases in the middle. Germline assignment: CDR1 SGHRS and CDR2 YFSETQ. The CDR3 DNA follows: TGCGCCAGCAGCTTGGCCTTGGCGGGCGATGAGCAGTTCTTC. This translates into CASSLALAGDEQFF.

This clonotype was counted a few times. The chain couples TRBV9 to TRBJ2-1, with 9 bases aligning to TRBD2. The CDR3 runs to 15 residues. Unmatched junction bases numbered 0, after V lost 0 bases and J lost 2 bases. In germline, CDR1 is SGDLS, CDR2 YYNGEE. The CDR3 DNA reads TGTGCCAGCAGCGTAGTAGCGGGGGCCTACAATGAGCAGTTCTTC. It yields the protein CASSVVAGAYNEQFF.

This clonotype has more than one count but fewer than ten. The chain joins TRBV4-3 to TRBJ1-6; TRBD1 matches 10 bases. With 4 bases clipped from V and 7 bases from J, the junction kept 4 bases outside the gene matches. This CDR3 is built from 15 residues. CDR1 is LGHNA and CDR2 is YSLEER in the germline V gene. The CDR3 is CASSLRGQGNSPLHF. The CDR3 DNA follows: TGCGCCAGCAGCCTCCGGGGACAGGGGAATTCACCCCTCCACTTT.

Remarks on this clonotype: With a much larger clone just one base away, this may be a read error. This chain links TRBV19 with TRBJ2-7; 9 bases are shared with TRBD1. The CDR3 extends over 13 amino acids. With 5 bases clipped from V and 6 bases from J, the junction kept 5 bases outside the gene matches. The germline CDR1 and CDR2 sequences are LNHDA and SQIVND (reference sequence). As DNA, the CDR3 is TGTGCCAGTAGTTGGGGACAGGGCTGCGAGCAGTACTTC. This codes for CASSWGQGCEQYF.

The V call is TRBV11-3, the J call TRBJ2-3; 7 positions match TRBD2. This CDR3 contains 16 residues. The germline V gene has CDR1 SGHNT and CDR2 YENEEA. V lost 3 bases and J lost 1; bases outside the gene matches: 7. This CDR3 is CASSLGLADGTDTQYF. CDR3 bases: TGTGCCAGCAGCTTGGGCCTAGCGGACGGCACAGATACGCAGTATTTT.

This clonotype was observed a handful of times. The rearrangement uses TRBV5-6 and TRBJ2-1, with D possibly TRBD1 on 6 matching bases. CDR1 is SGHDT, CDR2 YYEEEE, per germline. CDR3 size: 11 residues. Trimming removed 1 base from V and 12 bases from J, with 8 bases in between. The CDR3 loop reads CASSLLGGQFF. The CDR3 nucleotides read TGTGCCAGCAGCTTGTTAGGGGGGCAGTTCTTC.

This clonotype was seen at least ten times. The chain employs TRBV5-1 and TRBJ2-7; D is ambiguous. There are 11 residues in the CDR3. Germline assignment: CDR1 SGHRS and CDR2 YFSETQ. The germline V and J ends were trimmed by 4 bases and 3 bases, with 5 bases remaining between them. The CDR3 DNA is TGCGCCAGCAGCGGGAACTACGAGCAGTACTTC. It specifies CASSGNYEQYF.